This paragraph covers one TCR beta chain sequence. Patients at the Seattle site were enrolled during active infection and followed longitudinally. The data were produced by immunoSEQ multiplex PCR, yet TCRdb's version contains in-frame clones alone and is incomplete. Of around 60,000 clones in the sample, approximately 92% are singletons; the top ten hold 18%. This specimen belongs to a study of blood T cell repertoires in COVID-19. Study at large: COVID-19 samples from acute and convalescent phases originated in the United States, Italy and Spain. T cells, B-cell-depleted T cells, or PBMCs supplied cDNA or gDNA.

Germline lookup yields CDR1 SGHAT and CDR2 FQDESV (reference sequence). V gave up 2 bases and J gave up 11 bases; unmatched junction bases: 10. The CDR3 spans 16 residues. The sequence was obtained from a woman aged 55-69 years with COVID-19, enrolled during active disease. The specimen was peripheral blood. J is TRBJ2-2 and V is TRBV11-1; 11 nucleotides align to TRBD2. The CDR3 DNA follows: TGTGCCAGCAGCTTATTTGGGACTAGCGGCCCACCTGAGCTGTTTTTT. Amino acids: CASSLFGTSGPPELFF.